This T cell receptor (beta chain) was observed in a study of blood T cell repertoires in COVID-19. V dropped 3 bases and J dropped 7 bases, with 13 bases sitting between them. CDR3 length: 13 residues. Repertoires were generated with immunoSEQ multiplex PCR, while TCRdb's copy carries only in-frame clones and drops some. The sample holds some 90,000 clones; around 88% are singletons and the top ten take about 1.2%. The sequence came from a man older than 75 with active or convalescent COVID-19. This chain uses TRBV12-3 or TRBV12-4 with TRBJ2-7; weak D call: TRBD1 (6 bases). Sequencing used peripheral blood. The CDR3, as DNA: TGTGCCAGCAGTTTGGGGGCCCCGGGGGAGCAGTACTTC. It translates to CASSLGAPGEQYF.